This T cell receptor beta chain was observed in a study of low-dose radiotherapy and immunotherapy resistance in tumors. As for the study in general: Patients took aspirin (300 mg orally, daily) for four cycles beginning at cycle 1 day 1.

This clonotype occurred a few times. Patients deemed eligible presented with advanced solid tumors lacking tumor-infiltrating lymphocytes. cDNA synthesis used a TRAV/TRBV-specific primer set for both chains. A constant-region primer paired with the V-primer adapter amplified TCRs over about 19 PCR cycles. TCRdb re-called the reads through MiXCR, storing one row per CDR3 protein. The sample has over 14,000 distinct CDR3 sequences, 45% to 55% seen once; the top ten hold about 3.5%. V shed 6 bases and J 8 bases; nucleotides not matched to a gene: 7. There are 14 residues in the CDR3. The gene calls are TRBV12-3 or TRBV12-4 and TRBJ1-2, with 12 bases identical to TRBD1. The sequence came from a human donor with advanced metastatic prostate, ovarian, gallbladder or colorectal cancer (not recorded which). This table probably holds off-target reads from a library built for another chain. The CDR3 region is CASRSGQGARGYTF. DNA for the CDR3: TGTGCCAGCAGGTCGGGACAGGGGGCTCGCGGCTACACCTTC.